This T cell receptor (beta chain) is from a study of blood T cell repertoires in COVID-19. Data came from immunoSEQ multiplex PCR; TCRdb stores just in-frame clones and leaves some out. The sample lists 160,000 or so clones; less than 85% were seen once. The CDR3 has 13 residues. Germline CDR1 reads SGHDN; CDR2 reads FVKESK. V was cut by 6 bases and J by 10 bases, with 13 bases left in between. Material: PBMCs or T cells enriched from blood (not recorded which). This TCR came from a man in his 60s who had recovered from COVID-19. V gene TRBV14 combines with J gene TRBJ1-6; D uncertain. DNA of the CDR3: TGTGCCAGCAGACTAACTCCACCCTCACCCCTCCACTTT. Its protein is CASRLTPPSPLHF. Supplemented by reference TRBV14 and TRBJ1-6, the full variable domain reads EAGVTQFPSHSVIEKGQTVTLRCDPISGHDNLYWYRRVMGKEIKFLLHFVKESKQDESGMPNNRFLAERTGGTYSTLKVQPAELEDSGVYFCASRLTPPSPLHFGNGTRLTVT.